The 10 T cell receptor beta chains below were found in one sample sequenced in a study of T cell changes during pregnancy in multiple sclerosis (dated by TCRdb to the late 2010s). To prepare the library, the immunoSEQ multiplex PCR assay was applied. TCRdb stores this immuneACCESS table with in-frame sequences only. Part of the clones is absent; in the studies checked, under half of the shortfall reflects unresolved V genes, and no reason is known for the rest. This sample holds 85,000 to 110,000 clones; 92% were observed only once. 0.93% of the sample is taken by the ten largest. The starting material was peripheral blood, obtained after pregnancy. These receptors were collected from a female donor with multiple sclerosis, enrolled in a pregnancy study.

The chain joins TRBV29-1 to TRBJ2-7; D is undetermined. Germline CDR1 SQVTM, CDR2 ANQGSEA. The CDR3 consists of 12 residues. Trimming cost V 3 bases and J 2 bases, with 8 bases left between them. The CDR3 region has the DNA TGCAGCGTTGAGACATATACCTACGAGCAGTACTTC. Encoded protein: CSVETYTYEQYF.

The genes are TRBV5-1 and TRBJ2-7; the match to TRBD2 covers 13 bases. J lost 3 bases, V lost 4 bases, and 7 bases had no gene match. The germline CDR1 and CDR2 sequences are SGHRS and YFSETQ. CDR3 size: 16 residues. In DNA form, the CDR3 reads TGCGCCAGCAGCAGGGAGGGACTAGCGGGAATCTACGAGCAGTACTTC. Its translation is CASSREGLAGIYEQYF.

V is TRBV30 and J is TRBJ2-2, with 12 bases that match TRBD2. Per germline, CDR1 GTSNPN and CDR2 SVGIG (reference sequence). Trimming cost V 1 base and J 7 bases; bases outside gene matches: 7. The CDR3 sequence is 16 residues long. CDR3 nucleotide sequence: TGTGCCTGGAGTGACCAGACTAGCGGGAGTGTCGGGGAGCTGTTTTTT. Its protein is CAWSDQTSGSVGELFF. The full variable domain, completed using reference TRBV30 and TRBJ2-2, is SQTIHQWPATLVQPVGSPLSLECTVEGTSNPNLYWYRQAAGRGLQLLFYSVGIGQISSEVPQNLSASRPQDRQFILSSKKLLLSDSGFYLCAWSDQTSGSVGELFFGEGSRLTVL.

The chain links TRBV5-1 to TRBJ2-5; TRBD1 agrees at 7 bases. Per the germline V gene, CDR1 is SGHRS and CDR2 is YFSETQ. The V and J ends lost 0 bases and 3 bases, in that order; junction bases with no gene match: 5. The CDR3 spans 15 residues. The CDR3 loop is CASSLEQGREETQYF. The CDR3 nucleotides are TGCGCCAGCAGCTTGGAACAGGGGCGAGAAGAGACCCAGTACTTC.

The chain uses TRBV7-9 and TRBJ2-2, with D possibly matching TRBD1 (6 bases). The V end lost 5 bases, the J end lost 3 bases, and 25 bases lay between the germline ends. This CDR3 comprises 19 residues. CDR1 SEHNR and CDR2 FQNEAQ come from the germline V gene (reference sequence). As DNA, the CDR3 is TGTGCCAGCAGCCGGAAAGTAAGAGACAGGAGAAGGGACACCGGGGAGCTGTTTTTT. Amino acid sequence: CASSRKVRDRRRDTGELFF.

V usage is TRBV27 and J usage is TRBJ2-4; 7 bases are shared with TRBD1. The CDR3 sequence is 17 residues long. The V gene's germline CDR1 is MNHEY and CDR2 SMNVEV (reference sequence). The J segment lost 0 bases and the V segment lost 4 bases, leaving 9 bases of the junction unmatched. The CDR3 reads CASSSLTGVSAKNIQYF. CDR3 in DNA: TGTGCCAGCAGTTCCCTAACAGGGGTTTCAGCCAAAAACATTCAGTACTTC.

The chain recombines TRBV4-3 with TRBJ2-2; D perhaps matches TRBD2 (7 bases). Trimming pared 3 bases from V and 3 bases from J, leaving 11 bases between. This CDR3 is built from 15 residues. Germline-derived CDR1 and CDR2 are LGHNA and YSLEER. CDR3 coding DNA: TGCGCCAGCAGCCAGGGGGGGGCCTACACCGGGGAGCTGTTTTTT. It is translated as CASSQGGAYTGELFF.

This chain connects TRBV27 to TRBJ2-4; 10 bases map to TRBD2. This CDR3 has 17 amino acids. Looked up from germline, CDR1 is MNHEY and CDR2 is SMNVEV (reference sequence). Trimming took 4 bases from V and 4 from J; bases not matched to a gene: 10. Here the CDR3 reads CASSSQREGLPKNIQYF. The CDR3 nucleotides are TGTGCCAGCAGTTCGCAGCGGGAGGGCCTCCCTAAAAACATTCAGTACTTC.

V is TRBV6-5 and J is TRBJ1-2, with TRBD1 matching over 10 bases. The CDR3 is 14 amino acids. V trimming: 4 bases; J trimming: 8 bases; junction bases outside the gene matches: 7. Germline V CDR1 and CDR2: MNHEY, SVGAGI. The CDR3 loop is CASSSGTGARGYTF. The CDR3 DNA sequence: TGTGCCAGCAGTTCCGGGACAGGGGCACGCGGCTACACCTTC.

The chain carries TRBV7-9 and TRBJ2-7; D may be TRBD1 (6 bases). Looked up from germline, CDR1 is SEHNR and CDR2 is FQNEAQ (reference sequence). CDR3 length: 16 amino acids. Trimming stripped 1 base from V and 3 bases from J, with 16 bases between. CDR3 coding DNA: TGTGCCAGCAGCTTAGTCACCCGGCAGGGGCTCTACGAGCAGTACTTC. It encodes CASSLVTRQGLYEQYF.